This T cell receptor beta chain is from a study of T cell responses to AZD1222 COVID-19 vaccine. The CDR3 runs 15 residues. The germline CDR1 and CDR2 sequences are SEHNR and FQNEAQ (reference sequence). The V and J ends lost 3 bases and 2 bases respectively, with 13 bases between them. Sequencing was performed with immunoSEQ multiplex PCR; in TCRdb, only in-frame clones are kept and a portion is missing. The sample carries about 97,000 clones, roughly 88% recorded once. This material consisted of peripheral blood, taken on day 0 of AZD1222 vaccination. The receptor comes from an adult in good health. The chain couples TRBV7-9 to TRBJ2-5; either TRBD1 or TRBD2 may fit D (5 bases each). This CDR3 is CASSFRGVGQETQYF. In DNA form, the CDR3 reads TGTGCCAGCAGCTTTAGGGGAGTGGGGCAAGAGACCCAGTACTTC.